This TCR beta chain came from a study of shared clonotypes between healthy human individuals. Study findings and constraints: Clonotypes which were not shared had lower generation probabilities than clonotypes that all four donors shared.

The CDR3 spans 16 residues. Germline CDR1 reads MNHNY; CDR2 reads SVGAGI (reference sequence). The J segment lost 9 bases and the V segment lost 0 bases, leaving 10 bases of the junction unmatched. TCRdb's copy holds only in-frame clones and misses some; the assay was immunoSEQ multiplex PCR. The sample records approximately 740,000 clones, roughly 92% being singletons. Terminally differentiated effector memory CD45RA+ cells were excluded from the naive CD8 cells, which were CD45RO-negative and positively selected for CCR7. A remark on this clone: What it binds is not known.

The chain is built from TRBV6-6 and TRBJ2-1; TRBD1 matches 8 bases. This clonotype was sampled from a man aged 25-40 years in good health. Specimen: naive CD8+ T cells sorted from blood. CDR3 loop: CASSYSADRVIPEQFF. CDR3 nucleotide sequence: TGTGCCAGCAGTTACTCGGCGGACAGGGTAATCCCTGAGCAGTTCTTC.